The clone carrying this T cell receptor (beta chain) was seen only a few times. What it recognizes is unknown. The sample comes from a study of response to subunit inactivated influenza vaccine. MiXCR, run by TCRdb on the RT-PCR reads, gives a single entry per CDR3 protein. The sample consists of around 480,000 distinct CDR3 sequences, roughly 9.8% of them appearing once. Study results and caveats: Authors suggested each seasonal influenza vaccination recruits few new T cells.

This TCR was recovered from a man aged 50 or older who received an inactivated influenza vaccine. Sequencing used PBMCs from blood, obtained 45 days after vaccination.

The CDR3 DNA follows: TGCGCCAGCAGCTTGCTGGGAGAGGGGGCAACCGGGGAGCTGTTTTTT. This codes for CASSLLGEGATGELFF. The genes are TRBV5-1 and TRBJ2-2, with TRBD1 matching 7 bases. This CDR3 is 16 amino acids long. J lost 5 bases, V lost 1 base, and 8 bases had no gene match. CDR1 and CDR2 from the germline V gene are SGHRS and YFSETQ.